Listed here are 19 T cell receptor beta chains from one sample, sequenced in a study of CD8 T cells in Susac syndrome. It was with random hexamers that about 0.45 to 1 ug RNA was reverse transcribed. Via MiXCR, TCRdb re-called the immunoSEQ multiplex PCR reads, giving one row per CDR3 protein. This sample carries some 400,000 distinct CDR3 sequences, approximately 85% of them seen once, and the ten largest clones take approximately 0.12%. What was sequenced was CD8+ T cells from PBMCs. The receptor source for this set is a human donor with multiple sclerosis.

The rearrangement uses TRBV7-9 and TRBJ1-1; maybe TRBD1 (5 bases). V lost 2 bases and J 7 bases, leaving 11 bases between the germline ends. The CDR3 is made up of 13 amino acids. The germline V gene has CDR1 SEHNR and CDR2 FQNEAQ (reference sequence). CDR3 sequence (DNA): TGTGCCAGCAGCTTACAAGGGGAGGATGAAGCTTTCTTT. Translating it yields CASSLQGEDEAFF. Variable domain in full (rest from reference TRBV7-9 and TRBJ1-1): DTGVSQNPRHKITKRGQNVTFRCDPISEHNRLYWYRQTLGQGPEFLTYFQNEAQLEKSRLLSDRFSAERPKGSFSTLEIQRTEQGDSAMYLCASSLQGEDEAFFGQGTRLTVV.

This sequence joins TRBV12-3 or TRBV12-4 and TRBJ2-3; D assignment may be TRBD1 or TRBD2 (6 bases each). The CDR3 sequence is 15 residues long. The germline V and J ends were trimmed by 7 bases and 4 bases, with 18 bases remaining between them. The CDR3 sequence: CASNPTGPSADTQYF. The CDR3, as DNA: TGTGCCAGCAACCCGACAGGCCCTAGCGCAGATACGCAGTATTTT.

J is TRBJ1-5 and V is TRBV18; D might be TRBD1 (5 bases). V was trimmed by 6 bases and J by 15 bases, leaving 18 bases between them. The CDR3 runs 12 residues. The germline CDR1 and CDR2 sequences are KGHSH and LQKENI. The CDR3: CASSEGPTSGHF. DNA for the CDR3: TGTGCCAGCTCCGAGGGACCGACTTCTGGGCATTTT.

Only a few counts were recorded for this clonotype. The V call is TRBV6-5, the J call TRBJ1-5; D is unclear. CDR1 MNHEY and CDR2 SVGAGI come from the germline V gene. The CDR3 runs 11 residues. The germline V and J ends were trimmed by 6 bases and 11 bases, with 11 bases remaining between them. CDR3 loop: CASRIYWAQHF. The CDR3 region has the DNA TGTGCCAGCAGGATTTATTGGGCCCAGCATTTT.

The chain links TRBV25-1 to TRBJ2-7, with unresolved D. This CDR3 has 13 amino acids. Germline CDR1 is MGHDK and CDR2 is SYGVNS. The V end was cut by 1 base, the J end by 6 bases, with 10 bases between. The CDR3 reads CASSEFREAEQYF. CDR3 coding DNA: TGTGCCAGCAGTGAATTTAGGGAAGCCGAGCAGTACTTC.

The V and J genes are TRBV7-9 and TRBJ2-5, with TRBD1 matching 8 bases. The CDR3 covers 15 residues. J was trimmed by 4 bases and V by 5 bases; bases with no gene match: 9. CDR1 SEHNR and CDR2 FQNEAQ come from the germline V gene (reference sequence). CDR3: CASSAEQGVTETQYF. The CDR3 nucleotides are TGTGCCAGCAGCGCCGAACAGGGGGTGACAGAGACCCAGTACTTC.

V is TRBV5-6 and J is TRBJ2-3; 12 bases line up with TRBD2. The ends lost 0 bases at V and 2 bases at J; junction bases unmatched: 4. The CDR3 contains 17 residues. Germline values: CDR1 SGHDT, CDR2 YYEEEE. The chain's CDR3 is CASSLGLAGVITDTQYF. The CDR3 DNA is TGTGCCAGCAGCTTGGGACTAGCGGGAGTTATCACAGATACGCAGTATTTT. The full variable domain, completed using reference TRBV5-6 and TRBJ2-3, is DAGVTQSPTHLIKTRGQQVTLRCSPKSGHDTVSWYQQALGQGPQFIFQYYEEEERQRGNFPDRFSGHQFPNYSSELNVNALLLGDSALYLCASSLGLAGVITDTQYFGPGTRLTVL.

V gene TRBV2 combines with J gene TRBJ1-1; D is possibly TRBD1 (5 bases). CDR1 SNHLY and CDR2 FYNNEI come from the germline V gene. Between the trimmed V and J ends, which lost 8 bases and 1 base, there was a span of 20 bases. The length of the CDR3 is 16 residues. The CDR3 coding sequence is TGTGCCAGCTCGGTCCTGGGGGGATCGGGGAACACTGAAGCTTTCTTT. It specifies CASSVLGGSGNTEAFF. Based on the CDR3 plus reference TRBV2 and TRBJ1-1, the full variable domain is EPEVTQTPSHQVTQMGQEVILRCVPISNHLYFYWYRQILGQKVEFLVSFYNNEISEKSEIFDDQFSVERPDGSNFTLKIRSTKLEDSAMYFCASSVLGGSGNTEAFFGQGTRLTVV.

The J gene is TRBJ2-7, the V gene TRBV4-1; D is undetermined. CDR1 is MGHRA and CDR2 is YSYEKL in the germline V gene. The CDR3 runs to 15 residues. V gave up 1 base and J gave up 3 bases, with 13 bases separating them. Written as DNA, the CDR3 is TGCGCCAGCAGCCAAGGGGTCCCCGACCTCTACGAGCAGTACTTC. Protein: CASSQGVPDLYEQYF.

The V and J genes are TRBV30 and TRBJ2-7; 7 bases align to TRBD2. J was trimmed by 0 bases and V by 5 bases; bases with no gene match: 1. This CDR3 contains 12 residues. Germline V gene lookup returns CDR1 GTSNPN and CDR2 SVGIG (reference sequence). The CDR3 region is CAWRGSSYEQYF. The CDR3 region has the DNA TGTGCCTGGCGCGGGAGCTCCTACGAGCAGTACTTC.

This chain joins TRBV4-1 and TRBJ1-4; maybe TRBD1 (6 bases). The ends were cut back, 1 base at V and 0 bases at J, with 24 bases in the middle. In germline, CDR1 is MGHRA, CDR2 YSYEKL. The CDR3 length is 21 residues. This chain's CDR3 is CASSQGWSGARYTATNEKLFF. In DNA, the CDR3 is TGCGCCAGCAGCCAAGGTTGGTCAGGGGCGCGATACACCGCAACTAATGAAAAACTGTTTTTT.

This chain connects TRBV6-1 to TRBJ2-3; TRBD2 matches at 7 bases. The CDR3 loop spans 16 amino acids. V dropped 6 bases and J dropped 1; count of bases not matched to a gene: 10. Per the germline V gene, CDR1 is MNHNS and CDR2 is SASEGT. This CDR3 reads CASSWTAGVGTDTQYF. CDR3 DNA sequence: TGTGCCAGCAGCTGGACGGCGGGAGTAGGCACAGATACGCAGTATTTT.

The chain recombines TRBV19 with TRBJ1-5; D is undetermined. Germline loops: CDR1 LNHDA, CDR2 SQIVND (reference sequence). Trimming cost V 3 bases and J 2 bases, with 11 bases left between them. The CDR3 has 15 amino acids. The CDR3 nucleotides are TGTGCCAGTAGTATTTCGGATGAGGGCAATCAGCCCCAGCATTTT. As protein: CASSISDEGNQPQHF.

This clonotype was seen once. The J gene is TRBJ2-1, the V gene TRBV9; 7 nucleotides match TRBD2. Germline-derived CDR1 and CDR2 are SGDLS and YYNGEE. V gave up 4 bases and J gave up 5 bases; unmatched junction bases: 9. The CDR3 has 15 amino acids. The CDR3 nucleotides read TGTGCCAGCAGCACTCAGCGGGAAATGCACAATGAGCAGTTCTTC. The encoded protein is CASSTQREMHNEQFF.

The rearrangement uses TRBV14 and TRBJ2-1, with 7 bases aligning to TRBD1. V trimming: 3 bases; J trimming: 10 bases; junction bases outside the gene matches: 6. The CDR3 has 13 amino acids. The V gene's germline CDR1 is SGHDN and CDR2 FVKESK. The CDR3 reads CASSHAGTAEQFF. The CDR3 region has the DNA TGTGCCAGCAGCCACGCCGGGACAGCCGAGCAGTTCTTC. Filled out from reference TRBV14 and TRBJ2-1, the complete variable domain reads EAGVTQFPSHSVIEKGQTVTLRCDPISGHDNLYWYRRVMGKEIKFLLHFVKESKQDESGMPNNRFLAERTGGTYSTLKVQPAELEDSGVYFCASSHAGTAEQFFGPGTRLTVL.

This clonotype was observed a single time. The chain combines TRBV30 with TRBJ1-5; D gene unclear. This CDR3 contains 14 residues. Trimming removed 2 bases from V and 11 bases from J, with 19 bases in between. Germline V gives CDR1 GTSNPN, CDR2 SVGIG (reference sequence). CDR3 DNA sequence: TGTGCCTGGAGTTTGGGCAGCGGCCCCGGAACCCAGCATTTT. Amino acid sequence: CAWSLGSGPGTQHF.

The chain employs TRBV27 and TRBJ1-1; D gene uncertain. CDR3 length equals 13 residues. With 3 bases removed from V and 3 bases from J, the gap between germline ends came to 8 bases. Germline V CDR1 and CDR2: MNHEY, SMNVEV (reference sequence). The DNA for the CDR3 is TGTGCCAGCAGTTTTGGCTGGGACACTGAAGCTTTCTTT. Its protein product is CASSFGWDTEAFF.

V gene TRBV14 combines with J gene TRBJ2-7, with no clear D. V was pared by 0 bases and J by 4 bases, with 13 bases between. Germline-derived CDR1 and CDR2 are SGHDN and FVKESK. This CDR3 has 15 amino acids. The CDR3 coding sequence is TGTGCCAGCAGCCAAGATGTAGGCGGTCTTTACGAGCAGTACTTC. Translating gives CASSQDVGGLYEQYF.

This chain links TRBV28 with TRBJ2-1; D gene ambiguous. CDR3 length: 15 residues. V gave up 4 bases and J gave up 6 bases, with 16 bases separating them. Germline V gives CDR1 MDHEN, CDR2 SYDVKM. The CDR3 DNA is TGTGCCAGCAGTTCAGATGCCCACCCCACCAATGAGCAGTTCTTC. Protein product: CASSSDAHPTNEQFF.